The 2 T cell receptor beta chains reported below all come from one sample, sequenced in a study of blood T cell repertoires in COVID-19. The repertoire was sequenced with immunoSEQ multiplex PCR; TCRdb's copy has only in-frame clones and lacks some. The top ten hold about 1.7% of the sample, which has about 250,000 clones, 85% to 90% seen once. The sample consisted of PBMCs or T cells enriched from blood (not recorded which). The receptors were gathered from a man aged 35 to 55 who had recovered from COVID-19.

This chain joins TRBV7-8 and TRBJ2-7; D is uncertain. This CDR3 is 13 amino acids long. Trimming shortened V by 1 base and J by 3 bases, and 7 bases separated the two germline ends. Germline CDR1 and CDR2: SGHVS and FQNEAQ. CDR3 nucleotides: TGTGCCAGCAGCTTAGTGGCAGACTACGAGCAGTACTTC. It specifies CASSLVADYEQYF.

This chain uses TRBV5-4 with TRBJ2-2; D is perhaps TRBD2 (7 bases). Per the germline V gene, CDR1 is SGHNT and CDR2 is YYREEE (reference sequence). The CDR3 is 16 amino acids. V lost 4 bases to trimming and J lost 4 bases, with 17 bases between them. The CDR3 DNA follows: TGTGCCAGCAGCCGAGGACCCGCGGGGGCCACCGGGGAGCTGTTTTTT. The encoded protein is CASSRGPAGATGELFF.